This TCR beta chain was retrieved from a study of blood T cell repertoires in COVID-19. Study in general: In each case, the material was cDNA or gDNA derived from T cells, B-cell-depleted T cells, or PBMCs.

TCRdb's table, derived via immunoSEQ multiplex PCR, lists solely in-frame clones and lacks some. The table lists around 70,000 clones, less than 85% of them singletons. Material for sequencing was peripheral blood. The receptor was isolated from a man in his 60s with acute or convalescent COVID-19.

CDR3 DNA: TGCGCCAGCAGCACCCCAACAAAACTGGGACTAGCGGACACAGATACGCAGTATTTT. This codes for CASSTPTKLGLADTDTQYF. V gene TRBV5-1 combines with J gene TRBJ2-3, with 11 nucleotides matching TRBD2. The CDR3 length is 19 residues. In germline, CDR1 is SGHRS, CDR2 YFSETQ. Germline trimming cut 4 bases from V and 2 bases from J; bases unmatched to any gene: 15.